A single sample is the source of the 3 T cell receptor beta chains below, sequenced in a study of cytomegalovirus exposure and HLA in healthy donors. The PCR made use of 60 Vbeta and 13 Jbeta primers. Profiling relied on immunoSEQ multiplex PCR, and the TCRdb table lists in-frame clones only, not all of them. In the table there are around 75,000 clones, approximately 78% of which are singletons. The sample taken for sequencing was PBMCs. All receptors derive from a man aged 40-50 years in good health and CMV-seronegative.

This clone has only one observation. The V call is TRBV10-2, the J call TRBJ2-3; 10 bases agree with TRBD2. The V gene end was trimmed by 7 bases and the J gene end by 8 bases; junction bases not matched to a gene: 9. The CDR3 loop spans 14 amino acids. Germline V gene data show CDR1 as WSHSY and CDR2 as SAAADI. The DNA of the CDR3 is TGCGCCAGCACCGGAGCGGGGGGGCTGGGTACGCAGTATTTT. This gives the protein CASTGAGGLGTQYF.

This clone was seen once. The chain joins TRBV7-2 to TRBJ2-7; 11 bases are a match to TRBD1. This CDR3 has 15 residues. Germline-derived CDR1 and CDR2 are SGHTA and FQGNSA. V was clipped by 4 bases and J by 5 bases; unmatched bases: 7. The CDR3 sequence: CASSSRTGGVDEQYF. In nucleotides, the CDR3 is TGTGCCAGCAGCTCGCGGACAGGGGGCGTCGACGAGCAGTACTTC.

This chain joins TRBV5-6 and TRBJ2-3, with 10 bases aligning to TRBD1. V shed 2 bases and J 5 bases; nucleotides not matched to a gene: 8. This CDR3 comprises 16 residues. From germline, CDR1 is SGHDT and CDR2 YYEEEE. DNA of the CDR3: TGTGCCAGCAGCTTACTCGGACAGGGGGGCGGAGATACGCAGTATTTT. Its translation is CASSLLGQGGGDTQYF.